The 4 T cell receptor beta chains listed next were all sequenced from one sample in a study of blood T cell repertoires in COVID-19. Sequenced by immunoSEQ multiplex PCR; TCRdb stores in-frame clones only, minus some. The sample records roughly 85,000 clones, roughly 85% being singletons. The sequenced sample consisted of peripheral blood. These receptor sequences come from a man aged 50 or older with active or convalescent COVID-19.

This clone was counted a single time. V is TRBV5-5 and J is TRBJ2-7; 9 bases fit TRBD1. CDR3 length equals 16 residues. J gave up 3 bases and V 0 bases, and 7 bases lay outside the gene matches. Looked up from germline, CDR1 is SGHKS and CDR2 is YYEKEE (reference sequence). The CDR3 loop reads CASSLAGTGYFYEQYF. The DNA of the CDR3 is TGTGCCAGCAGCTTGGCCGGGACAGGGTACTTCTACGAGCAGTACTTC.

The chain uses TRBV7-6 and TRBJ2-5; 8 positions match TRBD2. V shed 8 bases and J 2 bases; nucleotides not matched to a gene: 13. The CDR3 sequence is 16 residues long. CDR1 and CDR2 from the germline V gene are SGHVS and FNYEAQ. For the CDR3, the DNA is TGTGCCAGCGGAAGGTACGCGGGGGGACGGCAAGAGACCCAGTACTTC. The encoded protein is CASGRYAGGRQETQYF.

CDR3 bases: TGCGCCAGCAGTCACGGGACACCTTACGATTATAGCAATCAGCCCCAGCATTTT. This gives the protein CASSHGTPYDYSNQPQHF. The chain recombines TRBV5-1 with TRBJ1-5, with a possible D match to TRBD1 (6 bases). The CDR3 covers 18 residues. In germline, CDR1 is SGHRS, CDR2 YFSETQ. V was trimmed by 5 bases and J by 0 bases, leaving 21 bases between them.

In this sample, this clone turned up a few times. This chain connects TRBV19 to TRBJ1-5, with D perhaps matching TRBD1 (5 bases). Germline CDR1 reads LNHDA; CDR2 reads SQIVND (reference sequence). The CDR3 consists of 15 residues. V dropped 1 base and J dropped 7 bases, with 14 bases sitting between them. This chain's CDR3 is CASSIATGVYQPQHF. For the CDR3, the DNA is TGTGCCAGTAGTATAGCCACGGGGGTATACCAGCCCCAGCATTTT.